The source of this TCR beta chain is a study of blood T cell repertoires in COVID-19. Study in general: Samples came from the United States, Italy and Spain, spanning acute and convalescent COVID-19. Sample material is recorded as cDNA or gDNA derived from T cells, B-cell-depleted T cells, or PBMCs.

Here immunoSEQ multiplex PCR was the method, and the copy in TCRdb shows in-frame clones only, minus some. The repertoire holds about 400,000 clones, around 90% seen once, with around 2.9% in the top ten. This clone was found a few times. The sequence derives from a human donor in a cohort sampled during active COVID-19. Sequencing was carried out using peripheral blood.

The CDR3 protein is CASSLARTGITEAFF. The CDR3 DNA follows: TGTGCCAGCAGCTTAGCCCGGACAGGGATTACTGAAGCTTTCTTT. V is TRBV7-9 and J is TRBJ1-1, with 8 bases lining up with TRBD1. After removal of 0 bases from V and 5 bases from J, the junction contained 5 bases not matched to a gene. Per the germline V gene, CDR1 is SEHNR and CDR2 is FQNEAQ (reference sequence). This CDR3 spans 15 amino acids.